The 14 T cell receptor beta chains below all came from one sample that was sequenced in a study of blood T cells in healthy people across ages. Primers used in a second PCR of about 6 to 12 cycles were a sample-barcoded 5' primer and a J-beta primer mix. TCRdb reanalysed the 5' RACE reads using MiXCR and keeps one entry per CDR3 protein. Among 1.5 million to 2 million distinct CDR3 sequences listed, 28% were seen once. The material sequenced was blood. The receptors were gathered from a woman aged 25 to 45 in good health.

In the case of this clonotype: Lacking the conserved final phenylalanine or tryptophan, this CDR3 likely reflects a read error. This rearrangement joins TRBV11-2 to TRBJ2-5; 7 bases are shared with TRBD1. The CDR3 has 15 amino acids. V lost 3 bases, J lost 11 bases, and 15 bases stayed unmatched. Germline V gene data show CDR1 as SGHAT and CDR2 as FQNNGV. As DNA, the CDR3 is TGTGCCAGCAGCTTTCTAACGACAGGGACCAATGAGCAGTACGTC. As protein: CASSFLTTGTNEQYV.

This clonotype was seen more than once but under ten times. CDR3 loop: CSAGGSRVEEQYF. The CDR3 DNA reads TGCAGTGCTGGGGGATCCCGGGTGGAGGAGCAGTACTTC. The V call is TRBV20-1, the J call TRBJ2-5; D is tentatively TRBD1 or TRBD2 (5 bases each). Trimming removed 5 bases at V and 11 bases at J, with 21 bases between. In germline, CDR1 is DFQATT, CDR2 SNEGSKA (reference sequence). This CDR3 has 13 residues.

V usage is TRBV20-1 and J usage is TRBJ2-1; 7 bases line up with TRBD2. V lost 6 bases to trimming and J lost 4 bases; unmatched junction nucleotides: 12. Germline assignment: CDR1 DFQATT and CDR2 SNEGSKA (reference sequence). There are 15 residues in the CDR3. The CDR3 sequence: CSAPWAPAGYNEQFF. The CDR3 coding sequence is TGCAGTGCCCCATGGGCACCAGCGGGGTACAATGAGCAGTTCTTC.

Notes on this clonotype: A much larger clone differs from this one at a single base, so this may be a read error. The rearrangement joins TRBV10-1 to TRBJ2-1; D unresolved. Germline V CDR1 and CDR2: WNHNN, SYGVQD (reference sequence). V lost 3 bases to trimming and J lost 3 bases, with 12 bases between them. CDR3 length: 15 amino acids. The chain's CDR3 is CASSDTCARYNEQFF. In DNA, the CDR3 is TGCGCCAGCAGTGACACGTGCGCACGCTACAATGAGCAGTTCTTC.

This clonotype was found once. The chain couples TRBV4-1 to TRBJ2-6; 8 bases line up with TRBD1. Per the germline V gene, CDR1 is MGHRA and CDR2 is YSYEKL. Germline trimming cut 5 bases from V and 0 bases from J; bases unmatched to any gene: 18. The CDR3 spans 21 residues. The CDR3 nucleotides read TGCGCCAGCAGCTTGATCCCAGGGGGCCGCCAAGCCTTCTCTGGGGCCAACGTCCTGACTTTC. As protein: CASSLIPGGRQAFSGANVLTF.

CDR3 sequence: CSAGGGSGNTIYF. For the CDR3, the DNA is TGCAGTGCGGGCGGGGGCTCGGGAAACACCATATATTTT. This chain connects TRBV20-1 to TRBJ1-3; D is perhaps TRBD1 (6 bases). The V and J ends lost 6 bases and 4 bases respectively, with 13 bases between them. Germline loops: CDR1 DFQATT, CDR2 SNEGSKA (reference sequence). CDR3 size: 13 residues.

This clonotype was found a few times. The rearrangement joins TRBV6-1 to TRBJ2-6, with a tentative D call TRBD2 (6 bases). V was cut by 2 bases and J by 2 bases, with 13 bases left in between. This CDR3 region has 17 residues. The germline CDR1 and CDR2 sequences are MNHNS and SASEGT. The CDR3 sequence: CASSETGRWAGANVLTF. DNA of the CDR3: TGTGCCAGCAGTGAAACGGGGAGGTGGGCTGGGGCCAACGTCCTGACTTTC.

The chain links TRBV10-3 to TRBJ2-1; a possible D gene is TRBD2 (5 bases). CDR3 length: 13 residues. Trimming took off 8 bases at V and 4 bases at J, with 12 bases between the two ends. Germline CDR1 reads ENHRY; CDR2 reads SYGVKD. Here the CDR3 reads CAIASQSYNEQFF. The CDR3 nucleotides are TGTGCCATCGCTAGCCAATCGTACAATGAGCAGTTCTTC.

This clonotype came up a few times. The J gene is TRBJ2-7, the V gene TRBV7-2, with D perhaps matching TRBD1 or TRBD2 (6 bases each). V was shortened by 1 base and J by 7 bases, with 17 bases between the two germline ends. The CDR3 has 15 amino acids. Germline CDR1 and CDR2: SGHTA and FQGNSA. The CDR3, as DNA: TGTGCCAGCAGCTTAGATGGTTTAGGGGGGCTAGAGCAGTACTTC. As protein: CASSLDGLGGLEQYF.

V usage is TRBV12-5 and J usage is TRBJ1-1; tentative D call: TRBD1 (6 bases). The germline V and J ends were trimmed by 1 base and 3 bases, with 9 bases remaining between them. CDR3 size: 14 residues. Germline V gene lookup returns CDR1 LGHNT and CDR2 FRNRAP. This CDR3 is CASGLAGVDTEAFF. DNA for the CDR3: TGTGCTAGTGGTTTGGCAGGGGTAGACACTGAAGCTTTCTTT.

The table lists this clonotype with a few counts. Germline is not matched at one junction end, which may reflect a read error. The chain has TRBV7-2 and TRBJ1-5, with D possibly TRBD1 on 5 matching bases. Germline values: CDR1 SGHTA, CDR2 FQGNSA. The CDR3 spans 15 residues. Written as DNA, the CDR3 is TGTGCCATCAGCTACGTGCAGGGTAGCAATCAGCCCCAGCATTTT. It codes for CAISYVQGSNQPQHF.

The chain employs TRBV7-8 and TRBJ2-5, with 16 bases matching TRBD2. This CDR3 contains 20 residues. The ends lost 1 base at V and 1 base at J; junction bases unmatched: 9. Germline loops: CDR1 SGHVS, CDR2 FQNEAQ. CDR3 residues: CASSLVVGTSGREFQETQYF. In DNA, the CDR3 is TGTGCCAGCAGCTTAGTGGTCGGGACTAGCGGGAGGGAGTTCCAAGAGACCCAGTACTTC.

This clonotype came up a few times. A much larger clone differs by one base, so this may be a read error. The chain has TRBV12-3 or TRBV12-4 and TRBJ2-2; D is unclear. The length of the CDR3 is 13 residues. The V end was cut by 1 base, the J end by 7 bases, with 7 bases between. The CDR3 loop is CASSLGICGELFF. The CDR3 DNA is TGTGCCAGCAGTTTAGGCATATGCGGGGAGCTGTTTTTT.

The chain carries TRBV20-1 and TRBJ2-3; 11 nucleotides line up with TRBD2. The CDR3 sequence is 16 residues long. In germline, CDR1 is DFQATT, CDR2 SNEGSKA (reference sequence). Trimming at V came to 1 base and at J to 5 bases, leaving 8 bases not matched to a gene. The CDR3 DNA reads TGCAGTGCTAGAGCGGTAGCGGGAGGGCCGGGAGATACGCAGTATTTT. It codes for CSARAVAGGPGDTQYF.